These T cell receptor beta chains were read from a single sample in a study of PD-1 blockade in classical Hodgkin lymphoma. Produced via immunoSEQ multiplex PCR; TCRdb's table is partial and in-frame only. The sample consists of 70,000 or so clones, approximately 93% of them appearing once. The sample comprised peripheral blood mononuclear cells (PBMCs). The receptors were gathered from a human donor with classical Hodgkin lymphoma. Each CDR3 is given with its conserved first and last residue.

J	V	CDR3
TRBJ2-3	TRBV11-3	CASSLRTDTQYF
TRBJ2-1	TRBV7-6	CASSLTSPGLAGYNEQFF
TRBJ2-3	TRBV10-3	CAIRPRDRGPDTQYF
TRBJ1-1	TRBV13	CASSEKNTEAFF
TRBJ2-2	TRBV9	CASSVRAGGTGELFF
TRBJ2-5	TRBV2	CASRAGQGASETQYF
TRBJ1-1	TRBV29-1	CTLDAGGTEAFF
TRBJ2-5	TRBV11-3	CASSLMGGETQYF
TRBJ1-3	TRBV5-3	CARSRDPDRISGNTIYF
TRBJ2-7	TRBV6-5	CASSYWNEQYF
TRBJ1-2	TRBV6-5	CASSYGFGEGGYTF
TRBJ1-1	TRBV11-3	CASSIARNTEAFF
TRBJ1-3	TRBV18	CASSQQGADGNTIYF
TRBJ1-3	TRBV7-8	CASSLASSRTPGNTIYF
TRBJ2-1	TRBV6-5	CASRIRGDYNEQFF
TRBJ2-7	TRBV28	CASTPDRLPSPYEQYF
TRBJ2-2	TRBV2	CASSPSRVTGELFF
TRBJ1-1	TRBV4-1	CASGEIRQGTEAFF
TRBJ2-1	TRBV29-1	CSVDLSPEDEQFF